The present entry profiles one T cell receptor (beta chain) with its context. This entry belongs to a study of blood T cell repertoires in COVID-19. Some clones are missing from TCRdb's copy, which holds only in-frame ones; the method was immunoSEQ multiplex PCR. The sample includes about 93,000 clones, about 80% of them seen just once. This receptor was taken from a human donor in a cohort sampled during active COVID-19. The sequencing input was peripheral blood.

The CDR3 region has the DNA TGTGCCAGCTCAGCCCGGGACATCTCAAAAAATAGCAATCAGCCCCAGCATTTT. Protein product: CASSARDISKNSNQPQHF. The chain recombines TRBV18 with TRBJ1-5, with a possible D match to TRBD1 (6 bases). The germline CDR1 and CDR2 sequences are KGHSH and LQKENI. This CDR3 has 18 residues. V was clipped by 5 bases and J by 0 bases, with 20 bases between them.